This T cell receptor beta chain was found in a study of shared clonotypes between healthy human individuals. The germline CDR1 and CDR2 sequences are SNHLY and FYNNEI. The CDR3 consists of 15 residues. Losses at the gene ends were 10 bases for V and 0 bases for J; bases not matched to a gene: 9. The donor cohort consisted entirely of Caucasian adults residing in Nashville, Tennessee. Sequenced by immunoSEQ multiplex PCR; TCRdb stores in-frame clones only, minus some. The sample has hundreds of thousands of clones; 70% to 80% are singletons. Input material: PBMCs. This receptor was taken from a woman in her forties in good health. Some clones in this sample may be carry-over from other donors' samples. The chain carries TRBV2 and TRBJ1-1; TRBD1 matches 9 bases. The CDR3 sequence: CATELDRGMNTEAFF. The CDR3 nucleotides read TGTGCCACCGAATTGGACAGGGGCATGAACACTGAAGCTTTCTTT.